This is a list of T cell receptor beta chains from one sample in a study of resident and recirculating memory T cells in vitiligo. TCRdb's copy holds only in-frame clones and misses some; the assay was immunoSEQ multiplex PCR. The sample has some 70,000 clones, approximately 89% seen once. Specimen: blood. The origin of the receptors is a male donor with vitiligo. CDR3s include the opening cysteine and the closing phenylalanine or tryptophan. The order of the fields is V gene, CDR3 protein.

>TRBV7-9
CASSLEAGSGTEAFF
>TRBV4-3
CASSQAGGIPYEQYF
>TRBV6-4
CASSDSRADRGGTEAFF
>TRBV2
CASSGMRTGSSQPQHF
>TRBV28
CASSSTQAWGGNTEAFF
>TRBV7-9
CASSLDTGELTEAFF
>TRBV5-1
CASSLWGRGNQPQHF
>TRBV7-2
CASSLGGQGAWEQYF
>TRBV2
CASSEPGQHGYTF
>TRBV7-7
CASSLTGTITDTQYF
>TRBV5-1
CASRWTASSYEQYF
>TRBV28
CASSYAGALRPDTQYF
>TRBV10-1
CASRIPDRGRSGYTF
>TRBV2
CASTLANYGYTF
>TRBV11-2
CASSRRQGMSPLHF
>TRBV11-1
CASSPGSTGELFF
>TRBV7-9
CASSSGQPNTEAFF
>TRBV27
CASSRMFQGLAGGRYQETQYF
>TRBV6-1
CASAPPGAYEQYF
>TRBV4-2
CASSQDQASGGGDEQFF
>TRBV9
CASSVAGQSSGANVLTF
>TRBV12-5
CASGLVEGSEQYF
>TRBV9
CASSVQAGGITGELFF
>TRBV19
CASSIAGDSYEQYF
>TRBV6-6
CASSYPGQGAHGYTF
>TRBV15
CATSRGGVNEKLFF
>TRBV7-9
CASSSYRGNTIYF
>TRBV7-3
CASSRLGATDTQYF
>TRBV10-3
CAISESLTSSETQYF
>TRBV7-9
CASSLGGTRYADTQYF
>TRBV7-8
CASSLRDRNTGELFF
>TRBV2
CASREWPGAPGELFF
>TRBV6-1
CASIFRGHGTDTQYF